This T cell receptor beta chain is drawn from a study of shared clonotypes between healthy human individuals. The assay was immunoSEQ multiplex PCR, and TCRdb's table has in-frame clones only and misses some. The data hold around 510,000 clones, with around three quarters observed a single time. This clone was picked up one time. V lost 6 bases and J 2 bases, leaving 11 bases between the germline ends. The CDR3 consists of 14 residues. Germline V CDR1 and CDR2: MDHEN, SYDVKM. Sequenced sample: PBMCs. The chain links TRBV28 to TRBJ1-5; no reliable D call. The sequence derives from a woman in her 40s in good health. Some clones in this sample may be carry-over from other donors' samples. This chain's CDR3 is CASRSWTGNQPQHF. In nucleotides, the CDR3 is TGTGCCAGCAGGTCGTGGACGGGCAATCAGCCCCAGCATTTT.